This T cell receptor beta chain was observed in a study of metastatic and nonmetastatic thyroid tumors. Study overall: Repertoires were compared across blood and tumor or nodule tissue from malignant and benign thyroid patients. The study, taken as a whole, reports: Versus benign nodules, malignant thyroid tumors reportedly had significantly higher TCR beta diversity, in blood and tumor.

No patient received treatment before thyroid surgery. In this sample, this clone turned up many times. Antigen unknown. This CDR3 spans 18 amino acids. Unmatched junction bases numbered 8, after V lost 3 bases and J lost 2 bases. Germline V CDR1 and CDR2: SGHRS, YFSETQ. The authors' processing: Building a distant-metastasis classifier for papillary thyroid cancer drew on CDR3 differences across clinicopathological groups. MiXCR re-clonotyped the PCR reads for TCRdb. For this entry, the V and J calls and clone size follow TCRdb and not the study's own pipeline. The data hold tens of thousands of clones, with over 15% observed a single time.

This TCR derives from a male donor with papillary thyroid cancer or a benign thyroid nodule (not recorded which). Some clones in this sample may be carry-over from other donors' samples. The source material was blood. The rearrangement joins TRBV5-1 to TRBJ2-3; 14 bases fit TRBD2. The chain's CDR3 is CASSSTGLAGENTDTQYF. Here the CDR3 DNA reads TGCGCCAGCAGCTCTACGGGACTAGCGGGAGAAAACACAGATACGCAGTATTTT.